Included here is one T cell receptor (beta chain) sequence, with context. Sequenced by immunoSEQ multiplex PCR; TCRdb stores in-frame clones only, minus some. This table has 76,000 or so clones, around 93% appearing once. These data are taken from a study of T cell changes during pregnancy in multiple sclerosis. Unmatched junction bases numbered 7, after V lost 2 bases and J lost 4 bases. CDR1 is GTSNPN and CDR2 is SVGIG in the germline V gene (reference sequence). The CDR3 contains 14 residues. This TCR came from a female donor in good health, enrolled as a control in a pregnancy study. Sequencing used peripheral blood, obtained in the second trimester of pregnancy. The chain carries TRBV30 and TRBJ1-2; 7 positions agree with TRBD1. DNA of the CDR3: TGTGCCTGGAGTTCAGCAGGGGGTGGCTATGGCTACACCTTC. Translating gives CAWSSAGGGYGYTF.